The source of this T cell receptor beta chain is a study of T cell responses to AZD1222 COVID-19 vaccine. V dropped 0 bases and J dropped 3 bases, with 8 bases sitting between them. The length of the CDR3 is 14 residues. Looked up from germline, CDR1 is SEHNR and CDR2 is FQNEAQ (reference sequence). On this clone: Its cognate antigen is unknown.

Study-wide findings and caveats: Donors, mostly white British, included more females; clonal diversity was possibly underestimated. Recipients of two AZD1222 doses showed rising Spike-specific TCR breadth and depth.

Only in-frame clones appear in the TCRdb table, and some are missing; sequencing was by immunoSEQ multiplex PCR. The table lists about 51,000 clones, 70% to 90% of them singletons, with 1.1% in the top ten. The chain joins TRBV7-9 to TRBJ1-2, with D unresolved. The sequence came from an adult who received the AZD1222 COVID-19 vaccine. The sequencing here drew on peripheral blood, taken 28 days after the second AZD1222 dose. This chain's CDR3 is CASSLAQAYYGYTF. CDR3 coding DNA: TGTGCCAGCAGCTTAGCCCAGGCTTACTATGGCTACACCTTC.